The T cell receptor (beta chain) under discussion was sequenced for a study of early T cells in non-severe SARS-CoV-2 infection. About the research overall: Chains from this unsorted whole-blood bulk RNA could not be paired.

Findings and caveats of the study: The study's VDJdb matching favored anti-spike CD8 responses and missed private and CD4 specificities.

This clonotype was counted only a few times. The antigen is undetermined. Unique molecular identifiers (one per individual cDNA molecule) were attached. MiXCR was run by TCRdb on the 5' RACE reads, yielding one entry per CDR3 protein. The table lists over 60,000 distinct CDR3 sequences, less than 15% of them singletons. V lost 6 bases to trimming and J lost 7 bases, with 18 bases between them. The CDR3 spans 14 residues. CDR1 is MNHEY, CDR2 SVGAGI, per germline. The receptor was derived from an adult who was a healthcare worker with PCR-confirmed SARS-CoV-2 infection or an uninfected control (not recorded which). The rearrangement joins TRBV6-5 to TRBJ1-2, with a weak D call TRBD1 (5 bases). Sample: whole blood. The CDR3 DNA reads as TGTGCCAGCAGCCTGGCCAGGGAGGAAACTGGCTACACCTTC. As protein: CASSLAREETGYTF.